This TCR beta chain was recovered during a study of patients and donors after allogeneic stem cell transplantation. This clonotype was picked up a small number of times. TCRdb independently ran MiXCR on the RT-PCR reads; one entry per CDR3 protein. In the table there are about 90,000 distinct CDR3 sequences, about 48% of which are singletons. This CDR3 has 16 amino acids. The V end lost 2 bases, the J end lost 2 bases, and 19 bases lay between the germline ends. The germline gives CDR1 DFQATT, CDR2 SNEGSKA (reference sequence). The source of this sequence is a human donor who was either an allogeneic HSCT recipient or a stem cell or donor lymphocyte infusion donor (not recorded which). It is not recorded whose cells these are; they may come from a transplant donor. The chain links TRBV20-1 to TRBJ2-7, with TRBD2 as a possible D gene (6 bases). The sequenced material came from blood, either unsorted or a sorted T cell fraction (not recorded which). The CDR3 region is CSARLNDGTRTYEQYF. CDR3 DNA sequence: TGCAGTGCTAGACTAAATGACGGGACTCGAACCTACGAGCAGTACTTC.